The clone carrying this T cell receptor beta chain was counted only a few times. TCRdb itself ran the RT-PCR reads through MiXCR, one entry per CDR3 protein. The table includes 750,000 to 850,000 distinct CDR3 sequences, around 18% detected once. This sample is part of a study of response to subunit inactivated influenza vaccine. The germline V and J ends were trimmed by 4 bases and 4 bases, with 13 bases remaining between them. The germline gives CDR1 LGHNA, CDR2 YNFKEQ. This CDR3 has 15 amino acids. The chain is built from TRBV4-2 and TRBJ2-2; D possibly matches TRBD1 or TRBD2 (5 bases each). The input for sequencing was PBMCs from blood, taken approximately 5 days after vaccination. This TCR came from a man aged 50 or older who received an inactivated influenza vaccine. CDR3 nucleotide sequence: TGTGCCAGCAGCCCCGAACAGGAGGTCACCGGGGAGCTGTTTTTT. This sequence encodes CASSPEQEVTGELFF.